The next 5 T cell receptor beta chains were all read from a single sample in a study of OX40 agonist ivuxolimab in advanced cancers. Measured with immunoSEQ multiplex PCR; TCRdb has only the in-frame clones, and not every one. The sample includes approximately 14,000 clones, around four fifths seen only once; the top ten take approximately 32%. Specimen: CD4+ or CD8+ T cells sorted from blood, collected in a trial of the OX40 agonist ivuxolimab. All receptors derive from an adult with an advanced solid tumor such as melanoma, head and neck, liver or kidney cancer.

There are a few counts of this clone. CDR3 nucleotides: TGTGCCAGCAGCCTGGGACTAGCGGGAGGTACTAACACCGGGGAGCTGTTTTTT. Encoded protein: CASSLGLAGGTNTGELFF. The chain joins TRBV5-5 to TRBJ2-2; the match to TRBD2 covers 15 bases. The CDR3 has 18 residues. Germline loops: CDR1 SGHKS, CDR2 YYEKEE (reference sequence). Losses at the gene ends were 4 bases for V and 2 bases for J; bases not matched to a gene: 6.

This chain connects TRBV2 to TRBJ2-2; either TRBD1 or TRBD2 may supply D (5 bases each). Germline loops: CDR1 SNHLY, CDR2 FYNNEI. V lost 6 bases and J lost 4, with 15 bases in between. The CDR3 is made up of 15 amino acids. As DNA, the CDR3 is TGTGCCAGCAGGGGGGTGGCCCGAGCCACCGGGGAGCTGTTTTTT. Its protein is CASRGVARATGELFF.

The chain uses TRBV21-1 and TRBJ2-7; the DNA was not compared with TRBD2, the D call given in the table. TRBV21-1 is assigned pseudogene status. The CDR3 sequence is 18 residues long. CDR3 bases: TGTGCCAGCAGCAAAGCGCTTTCCGGTCTAGCCCAATCGGCCGAGCAGTACTTC. It specifies CASSKALSGLAQSAEQYF.

V and J are TRBV4-2 and TRBJ2-1; D perhaps matches TRBD1 (5 bases). CDR3 size: 14 residues. V lost 0 bases and J lost 5, with 8 bases in between. Germline CDR1 LGHNA, CDR2 YNFKEQ. Here the CDR3 DNA reads TGTGCCAGCAGCCAAGAGGTAGGGGACAATGAGCAGTTCTTC. Amino acid sequence: CASSQEVGDNEQFF.

The V and J genes are TRBV6-6 and TRBJ1-6, with D unresolved. With 2 bases removed from V and 9 bases from J, the gap between germline ends came to 14 bases. This CDR3 spans 15 amino acids. Germline V gives CDR1 MNHNY, CDR2 SVGAGI (reference sequence). CDR3 residues: CASSYRVEGGSPLHF. In DNA, the CDR3 is TGTGCCAGCAGTTACAGGGTTGAAGGCGGTTCACCCCTCCACTTT.